This TCR beta chain was profiled in a study of T-cell reconstitution after alpha-beta-depleted transplantation in children. Study-wide results and limits: Several patients had high TCRbeta diversity at day 60; it came from surviving recipient T cells and thymic progenitors. Among T cells one year after transplant, newly produced cells accounted for most counts and diversity. The study reportedly traced alpha-beta T cells about two months after transplant to several hundred expanded graft clones.

Notes on this clonotype: Its antigen is not known.

Germline loops: CDR1 SEHNR, CDR2 FQNEAQ (reference sequence). The CDR3 spans 14 residues. Unmatched junction bases numbered 8, after V lost 6 bases and J lost 4 bases. The TCRbeta library incorporated unique molecular identifiers. MiXCR was run by TCRdb on the PCR reads, yielding one entry per CDR3 protein. The sample lists 600,000 or so distinct CDR3 sequences; around 23% were seen once. The receptor was isolated from a boy under two years old who had a stem cell transplant for acute myeloid leukemia, so the T cells may come from the graft donor. The genes are TRBV7-9 and TRBJ2-7; the match to TRBD1 covers 8 bases. Sample: PBMCs, mostly from graft donor cells, taken 360 days after TCRalphabeta/CD19-depleted stem cell transplant. CDR3 region: CASSPRTGPYEQYF. CDR3 nucleotide sequence: TGTGCCAGCAGTCCTCGGACAGGGCCTTACGAGCAGTACTTC.